Listed here is a single TCR beta chain. This specimen belongs to a study of T-cell reconstitution after alpha-beta-depleted transplantation in children. The V segment lost 9 bases and the J segment 6 bases; nucleotides outside the gene matches: 5. This CDR3 has 13 amino acids. Preparing the TCRbeta library involved the use of unique molecular identifiers. Via MiXCR, TCRdb re-called the PCR reads, giving one row per CDR3 protein. The data show hundreds of thousands of distinct CDR3 sequences, with roughly 10% seen just once and 4% held by the top ten. This chain connects TRBV23-1 to TRBJ1-5, with 10 positions matching TRBD1. TRBV23-1 is identified as an open reading frame with a role that is uncertain. This TCR was recovered from a human donor who donated a stem cell graft to a child with acute myeloid leukemia. Specimen: PBMCs from the stem cell graft donor, collected from the stem cell graft. CDR3 sequence (DNA): TGCGCCAGTAAGGGACAGGGGACTCAGCCCCAGCATTTT. Its translation is CASKGQGTQPQHF.